This T cell receptor beta chain is from a study of radiotherapy plus CTLA-4 blockade in lung cancer. The assay was immunoSEQ multiplex PCR, and TCRdb's table has in-frame clones only and misses some. The sample shows about 53,000 clones, almost 85% of them seen only once. The junction had 4 bases not matched to a gene; V was cut back by 6 bases and J by 5 bases. The CDR3 is 15 residues long. Germline CDR1 and CDR2: ENHRY and SYGVKD. This TCR was recovered from a human donor with non-small cell lung cancer whose response to radiotherapy plus ipilimumab could not be evaluated. Source: peripheral blood, taken from a patient treated with radiotherapy plus ipilimumab. The rearrangement links TRBV10-3 to TRBJ1-6; 10 nucleotides align to TRBD1. The DNA for the CDR3 is TGTGCCATCAGAACCGGGACAGGGGATAATTCACCCCTCCACTTT. Its protein product is CAIRTGTGDNSPLHF.